Below, 15 T cell receptor beta chains from the same sample are listed, as sequenced in a study of shared T cell receptors in the human thymus. Data came from immunoSEQ multiplex PCR; TCRdb stores just in-frame clones and leaves some out. The sample lists hundreds of thousands of clones, roughly 86% occurring once. These sequences were also reported in another study, on human thymus T cells.

The sequenced sample was thymocytes. The receptors derive from a boy in the first two years of life with a congenital heart defect.

CDR3 coding DNA: TGTGCCAGCAGGATCCCCGGGAACTACGATTTAAAGCAGTACTTC. This encodes CASRIPGNYDLKQYF. V gene TRBV7-9 combines with J gene TRBJ2-7; D is possibly TRBD2 (5 bases). Trimming removed 6 bases from V and 8 bases from J, with 23 bases in between. Germline loops: CDR1 SEHNR, CDR2 FQNEAQ (reference sequence). CDR3 length: 15 residues.

The CDR3 nucleotides are TGTGCCAGCAGCTTAGCTGGACAGGGCCACGAGCAGTACTTC. Its protein product is CASSLAGQGHEQYF. The V and J genes are TRBV7-2 and TRBJ2-7; TRBD1 aligns across 8 bases. The trim removed 0 bases at V and 5 bases at J, leaving 3 bases unmatched. In germline, CDR1 is SGHTA, CDR2 FQGNSA. CDR3 size: 14 residues.

A note on this clone: Other DNA sequences in this specimen translate into the identical CDR3. This chain links TRBV7-9 with TRBJ2-7; D is unresolved. CDR1 and CDR2 from the germline V gene are SEHNR and FQNEAQ (reference sequence). This CDR3 has 12 residues. V dropped 3 bases and J dropped 3 bases, with 6 bases sitting between them. The CDR3 here is CASSLRGYEQYF. The CDR3 DNA reads TGTGCCAGCAGCTTGCGAGGCTACGAGCAGTACTTC.

This clone has just a few counts. The same CDR3 arises from other DNA sequences in this sample as well. The CDR3 DNA sequence: TGTGCCAGCAGTTCGACAGGGGCAAATCAGCCCCAGCATTTT. Translated, it gives CASSSTGANQPQHF. The chain is built from TRBV28 and TRBJ1-5; 8 bases fit TRBD1. The CDR3 length is 14 residues. V shed 4 bases, J shed 4 bases, and the junction held 3 bases outside the gene matches. The germline CDR1 and CDR2 sequences are MDHEN and SYDVKM. Looking up the rest from reference TRBV28 and TRBJ1-5 gives the full variable domain: DVKVTQSSRYLVKRTGEKVFLECVQDMDHENMFWYRQDPGLGLRLIYFSYDVKMKEKGDIPEGYSVSREKKERFSLILESASTNQTSMYLCASSSTGANQPQHFGDGTRLSIL.

J is TRBJ2-3 and V is TRBV29-1; possibly TRBD1 for D (7 bases). Germline V CDR1 and CDR2: SQVTM, ANQGSEA. The CDR3 length is 15 residues. V was shortened by 3 bases and J by 1 base, with 14 bases between the two germline ends. The CDR3 is CSVDHQGGGTDTQYF. CDR3 DNA sequence: TGCAGCGTTGACCACCAGGGGGGTGGCACAGATACGCAGTATTTT.

This sequence joins TRBV29-1 and TRBJ2-7, with 8 nucleotides matching TRBD1. Germline V gene lookup returns CDR1 SQVTM and CDR2 ANQGSEA. The CDR3 runs 12 residues. V trimming: 7 bases; J trimming: 1 base; junction bases outside the gene matches: 3. The CDR3 sequence: CSAGQGSYEQYF. CDR3 in DNA: TGCAGCGCTGGACAGGGTTCCTACGAGCAGTACTTC.

This clone has just one count. The rearrangement links TRBV28 to TRBJ2-4, with D maybe TRBD1 (5 bases). Trimming shortened V by 5 bases and J by 0 bases, and 8 bases separated the two germline ends. This CDR3 comprises 14 residues. The germline V gene has CDR1 MDHEN and CDR2 SYDVKM. The CDR3 is CASSTTVAKNIQYF. CDR3 sequence (DNA): TGTGCCAGCAGTACGACAGTAGCCAAAAACATTCAGTACTTC. Using reference TRBV28 and TRBJ2-4 for the parts outside the CDR3, the full variable domain is DVKVTQSSRYLVKRTGEKVFLECVQDMDHENMFWYRQDPGLGLRLIYFSYDVKMKEKGDIPEGYSVSREKKERFSLILESASTNQTSMYLCASSTTVAKNIQYFGAGTRLSVL.

This sequence joins TRBV27 and TRBJ2-3; 12 nucleotides agree with TRBD2. The length of the CDR3 is 20 residues. Unmatched junction bases numbered 19, after V lost 8 bases and J lost 1 base. Germline V gene sequence: CDR1 MNHEY, CDR2 SMNVEV (reference sequence). CDR3 amino acids: CASGLLKASGRAGCTDTQYF. CDR3 nucleotide sequence: TGTGCCAGCGGCTTGCTCAAGGCTAGCGGGAGGGCGGGGTGCACAGATACGCAGTATTTT.

The rearrangement links TRBV6-6 to TRBJ2-3, with a weak D call TRBD2 (6 bases). Germline V gives CDR1 MNHNY, CDR2 SVGAGI (reference sequence). The V and J ends lost 2 bases and 6 bases respectively, with 12 bases between them. This CDR3 spans 14 amino acids. In nucleotides, the CDR3 is TGTGCCAGCAGTTACGCGGGTGGGAGGGATACGCAGTATTTT. This gives the protein CASSYAGGRDTQYF.

This rearrangement joins TRBV9 to TRBJ2-2; the match to TRBD1 covers 11 bases. Trimming took 4 bases from V and 5 from J; bases not matched to a gene: 7. CDR3 length: 16 residues. CDR1 and CDR2 (germline): SGDLS, YYNGEE. In DNA, the CDR3 is TGTGCCAGCAGCTTCCGGACAGGGGGCGGGACCGGGGAGCTGTTTTTT. The encoded protein is CASSFRTGGGTGELFF.

The V call is TRBV5-4, the J call TRBJ2-1; TRBD2 is a possible D gene (5 bases). CDR3 length equals 13 residues. Germline CDR1 and CDR2: SGHNT and YYREEE (reference sequence). The V gene lost 4 bases and the J gene lost 3 bases, with 8 bases spanning the gap. CDR3 amino acids: CASSHSGYNEQFF. The CDR3 coding sequence is TGTGCCAGCAGCCACAGCGGCTACAATGAGCAGTTCTTC.

V is TRBV4-3 and J is TRBJ2-1; no firm D call. The germline V gene has CDR1 LGHNA and CDR2 YSLEER. The CDR3 runs to 13 residues. Deletions cut 0 bases from V and 10 bases from J, with 10 bases between. The CDR3 coding sequence is TGCGCCAGCAGCCAAGAGCTAGAAGAGGAGCAGTTCTTC. Amino acid sequence: CASSQELEEEQFF.

The genes are TRBV6-5 and TRBJ2-1; a possible D gene is TRBD2 (5 bases). The germline V and J ends were trimmed by 7 bases and 0 bases, with 7 bases remaining between them. The germline V gene encodes CDR1 MNHEY and CDR2 SVGAGI. This CDR3 region has 13 residues. The CDR3 nucleotides are TGTGCCAGCAAAGGGAGCTCCTACAATGAGCAGTTCTTC. Its protein product is CASKGSSYNEQFF.

The chain uses TRBV25-1 and TRBJ2-3; a weak D match, TRBD2 (6 bases). V lost 6 bases and J lost 3, with 13 bases in between. This CDR3 is built from 14 residues. Looked up from germline, CDR1 is MGHDK and CDR2 is SYGVNS. For the CDR3, the DNA is TGTGCCAGCAGCCCGGGACTTGTGACAGATACGCAGTATTTT. Its translation: CASSPGLVTDTQYF. Combining the CDR3 with reference TRBV25-1 and TRBJ2-3 gives the whole variable domain EADIYQTPRYLVIGTGKKITLECSQTMGHDKMYWYQQDPGMELHLIHYSYGVNSTEKGDLSSESTVSRIRTEHFPLTLESARPSHTSQYLCASSPGLVTDTQYFGPGTRLTVL.

The count of this clone is one. The chain links TRBV19 to TRBJ1-1, with 7 bases aligning to TRBD1. V lost 0 bases, J lost 1 base, and 14 bases stayed unmatched. The CDR3 runs to 19 residues. The V gene's germline CDR1 is LNHDA and CDR2 SQIVND (reference sequence). This CDR3 is CASSIDVIGDSGKNTEAFF. In DNA form, the CDR3 reads TGTGCCAGTAGTATAGATGTGATCGGGGACAGCGGAAAGAACACTGAAGCTTTCTTT.